This passage covers 28 T cell receptor beta chains from one sample sequenced in a study of T cells in Graves' hyperthyroidism and ophthalmopathy (dated by TCRdb to the late 2010s). The library was generated by multiplex PCR. Reads for this sample came from an Illumina HiSeq 2000. Amplification of TCR beta CDR3 regions was carried out from RNA transcripts. For the first round of RT-PCR on the TCR CDR3, the HTBI primer set was used together with the Qiagen OneStep RT-PCR kit. TCRdb took the public reads, trimmed them with fastp at Q25, ran MiXCR for clone calling and kept in-frame beta chains. Under each unique CDR3 protein, matching rows form one entry showing the most common genes and DNA. The sample contains 350,000 or so distinct CDR3 sequences, around a fifth of them found a single time. The ten largest clones capture around 48% of the sample. Sequencing used blood. The receptors originated from a woman between 50 and 59 years old with Graves' hyperthyroidism.

This clonotype appeared many times. The chain uses TRBV7-8 and TRBJ1-1, with D uncertain. The V and J ends lost 1 base and 3 bases respectively, with 9 bases between them. There are 14 residues in the CDR3. From germline, CDR1 is SGHVS and CDR2 FQNEAQ. CDR3 DNA: TGTGCCAGCAGCTTAGTGGGTGAATACACTGAAGCTTTCTTT. This gives the protein CASSLVGEYTEAFF.

This clonotype showed up just a few times. The chain recombines TRBV6-5 with TRBJ2-6; a weak D match, TRBD2 (5 bases). The CDR3 is 16 residues long. Trimming left V 0 bases short and J 2 bases short, with 8 bases between. Per germline, CDR1 MNHEY and CDR2 SVGAGI. CDR3 DNA sequence: TGTGCCAGCAGTTACTCTAGGCGGGCTGGGGCCAACGTCCTGACTTTC. Translation: CASSYSRRAGANVLTF.

The chain couples TRBV27 to TRBJ2-1, with TRBD2 matching 9 bases. The germline V gene encodes CDR1 MNHEY and CDR2 SMNVEV (reference sequence). The CDR3 has 15 residues. The V gene end was trimmed by 5 bases and the J gene end by 6 bases; junction bases not matched to a gene: 8. CDR3 loop: CASSPLAGIFNEQFF. The CDR3 DNA sequence: TGTGCCAGCAGTCCTCTAGCGGGGATCTTCAATGAGCAGTTCTTC.

The chain is built from TRBV2 and TRBJ1-5, with D unresolved. V lost 8 bases and J lost 6, with 11 bases in between. The CDR3 totals 12 residues. The germline gives CDR1 SNHLY, CDR2 FYNNEI. The CDR3 is CASGTSPQPQHF. The CDR3 DNA reads as TGTGCCAGCGGCACATCTCCTCAGCCCCAGCATTTT.

The chain couples TRBV2 to TRBJ2-1; D may be TRBD2 (5 bases). The length of the CDR3 is 16 residues. Germline CDR1 and CDR2: SNHLY and FYNNEI. V was shortened by 5 bases and J by 0 bases, with 14 bases between the two germline ends. The CDR3 here is CASSYSLGPSYNEQFF. The DNA for the CDR3 is TGTGCCAGCAGTTATTCACTAGGACCCTCCTACAATGAGCAGTTCTTC.

This clonotype appeared many times. The chain carries TRBV7-3 and TRBJ2-1; D is perhaps TRBD2 (6 bases). Germline V lookup: CDR1 SGHTA, CDR2 FQGTGA. V was trimmed by 0 bases and J by 3 bases, leaving 9 bases between them. CDR3 length: 15 amino acids. CDR3 DNA: TGTGCCAGCAGCTTAACTAGCGGAGACTACAATGAGCAGTTCTTC. Amino acids: CASSLTSGDYNEQFF. Based on the CDR3 plus reference TRBV7-3 and TRBJ2-1, the full variable domain is GAGVSQTPSNKVTEKGKYVELRCDPISGHTALYWYRQSLGQGPEFLIYFQGTGAADDSGLPNDRFFAVRPEGSVSTLKIQRTERGDSAVYLCASSLTSGDYNEQFFGPGTRLTVL.

This clonotype was seen repeatedly, ten times or more. The chain combines TRBV3-1 with TRBJ2-7; no clear D. V was clipped by 1 base and J by 5 bases, with 12 bases between them. CDR3 size: 14 residues. Per germline, CDR1 LGHDT and CDR2 YNNKEL (reference sequence). The CDR3 DNA follows: TGTGCCAGCAGCCAAGGGTCCGGGTCTAACGAGCAGTACTTC. As protein: CASSQGSGSNEQYF.

Written as DNA, the CDR3 is TGTGCCACCGGGAGGCTTAACGAGCAGTACTTC. This encodes CATGRLNEQYF. The V call is TRBV2, the J call TRBJ2-7, with 7 bases aligning to TRBD2. CDR1 and CDR2 (germline): SNHLY, FYNNEI. The CDR3 loop spans 11 amino acids. The V segment lost 10 bases and the J segment 5 bases; nucleotides outside the gene matches: 5.

This clonotype was observed many times. The chain has TRBV20-1 and TRBJ2-3, with TRBD2 matching over 11 bases. Losses at the gene ends were 6 bases for V and 4 bases for J; bases not matched to a gene: 9. This CDR3 has 15 residues. The germline CDR1 and CDR2 sequences are DFQATT and SNEGSKA (reference sequence). CDR3 DNA sequence: TGCAGTGCGACCCGACTAGCGGGAAGGGCAGATACGCAGTATTTT. Amino acids: CSATRLAGRADTQYF.

This clonotype was detected ten times or more. The chain has TRBV27 and TRBJ2-4; a weak D match, TRBD1 (6 bases). Germline V gene lookup returns CDR1 MNHEY and CDR2 SMNVEV (reference sequence). The CDR3 runs 15 residues. V was pared by 2 bases and J by 6 bases, with 14 bases between. The CDR3 reads CASSLERGGGNIQYF. The CDR3 DNA follows: TGTGCCAGCAGTTTAGAACGAGGGGGTGGAAACATTCAGTACTTC.

The gene calls are TRBV6-1 and TRBJ2-2; D not resolved. The CDR3 has 13 residues. CDR1 is MNHNS and CDR2 is SASEGT in the germline V gene. Between the trimmed V and J ends, which lost 5 bases and 5 bases, there was a span of 9 bases. CDR3 residues: CASSRVGTGELFF. The CDR3 DNA reads as TGTGCCAGCAGTAGGGTGGGAACCGGGGAGCTGTTTTTT.

This clonotype has a count of ten or more. The chain recombines TRBV20-1 with TRBJ1-2; D is uncertain. Germline assignment: CDR1 DFQATT and CDR2 SNEGSKA (reference sequence). The CDR3 runs 12 residues. V was cut by 6 bases and J by 4 bases, with 12 bases left in between. CDR3 nucleotide sequence: TGCAGTGCGACTTTTTCAGGCTATGGCTACACCTTC. Protein product: CSATFSGYGYTF.

This clonotype was recorded many times. This sequence joins TRBV20-1 and TRBJ2-2, with 12 bases matching TRBD2. The germline gives CDR1 DFQATT, CDR2 SNEGSKA (reference sequence). The CDR3 consists of 23 residues. V lost 1 base and J lost 5; bases outside the gene matches: 26. In DNA, the CDR3 is TGCAGTGCTAGAGCTCGTTGGACTGCTAAGTCGACTAGCGGGGGATTTGAAACCGGGGAGCTGTTTTTT. Translating gives CSARARWTAKSTSGGFETGELFF.

This clonotype was seen only a few times. The genes are TRBV2 and TRBJ2-3, with 13 nucleotides matching TRBD2. The CDR3 runs to 16 residues. After removal of 4 bases from V and 8 bases from J, the junction contained 9 bases not matched to a gene. Germline V gives CDR1 SNHLY, CDR2 FYNNEI. The CDR3 sequence is CASSGLPRLAGGTQYF. CDR3 DNA sequence: TGTGCCAGCAGTGGCCTCCCGAGACTAGCGGGAGGTACGCAGTATTTT.

This clonotype has more than one count but fewer than ten. J is TRBJ1-5 and V is TRBV19; D remains unclear. The CDR3 loop spans 14 amino acids. CDR1 and CDR2 from the germline V gene are LNHDA and SQIVND (reference sequence). Trimming removed 0 bases at V and 6 bases at J, with 9 bases between. CDR3: CASSIDTVLQPQHF. Written as DNA, the CDR3 is TGTGCCAGTAGTATAGATACTGTGCTTCAGCCCCAGCATTTT.

This clonotype has at least ten counts. The gene calls are TRBV18 and TRBJ2-1; 10 bases are a match to TRBD2. The CDR3 contains 16 residues. With 1 base clipped from V and 7 bases from J, the junction kept 7 bases outside the gene matches. From germline, CDR1 is KGHSH and CDR2 LQKENI. The CDR3 DNA sequence: TGTGCCAGCTCACCACAGAGCGGGAGGGCCAGTAATGAGCAGTTCTTC. Translated: CASSPQSGRASNEQFF.

J is TRBJ2-5 and V is TRBV7-2; 10 nucleotides match TRBD2. The germline V gene has CDR1 SGHTA and CDR2 FQGNSA. The V and J ends lost 6 bases and 3 bases, in that order; junction bases with no gene match: 4. The CDR3 is 14 amino acids. DNA of the CDR3: TGTGCCAGCAGAACCACTAGCGGGAAAGAGACCCAGTACTTC. Protein sequence: CASRTTSGKETQYF. Together with reference TRBV7-2 and TRBJ2-5, the CDR3 gives the full variable domain: GAGVSQSPSNKVTEKGKDVELRCDPISGHTALYWYRQSLGQGLEFLIYFQGNSAPDKSGLPSDRFSAERTGGSVSTLTIQRTQQEDSAVYLCASRTTSGKETQYFGPGTRLLVL.

This clonotype has at least ten counts. The chain joins TRBV12-3 or TRBV12-4 to TRBJ1-6; D gene ambiguous. CDR3 length equals 15 residues. The V end was cut by 6 bases, the J end by 8 bases, with 17 bases between. CDR3 region: CASSPVPGGDSPLHF. CDR3 nucleotide sequence: TGTGCCAGCAGCCCCGTCCCGGGCGGTGATTCACCCCTCCACTTT.

This clonotype was counted between two and nine times. This chain joins TRBV29-1 and TRBJ2-3; 9 bases are a match to TRBD2. Germline-derived CDR1 and CDR2 are SQVTM and ANQGSEA. CDR3 length: 14 amino acids. The trim removed 1 base at V and 4 bases at J, leaving 3 bases unmatched. As DNA, the CDR3 is TGCAGCGTTGAAGCCAGCGGGAGGCCAGATACGCAGTATTTT. Amino acid sequence: CSVEASGRPDTQYF.

This clonotype was detected ten times or more. J is TRBJ2-4 and V is TRBV30; tentatively, D is TRBD1 (6 bases). The V and J ends lost 5 bases and 4 bases respectively, with 18 bases between them. Looked up from germline, CDR1 is GTSNPN and CDR2 is SVGIG (reference sequence). The CDR3 spans 15 residues. CDR3 amino acids: CAWARVNTGKNIQYF. CDR3 in DNA: TGTGCCTGGGCCAGAGTGAACACAGGGAAAAACATTCAGTACTTC. Looking up the rest from reference TRBV30 and TRBJ2-4 gives the full variable domain: SQTIHQWPATLVQPVGSPLSLECTVEGTSNPNLYWYRQAAGRGLQLLFYSVGIGQISSEVPQNLSASRPQDRQFILSSKKLLLSDSGFYLCAWARVNTGKNIQYFGAGTRLSVL.

The sample holds a few counts of this clonotype. The chain employs TRBV24-1 and TRBJ2-6; D uncertain. With 4 bases removed from V and 0 bases from J, the gap between germline ends came to 9 bases. CDR3 length: 16 amino acids. From germline, CDR1 is KGHDR and CDR2 SFDVKD. The CDR3 sequence: CATSDPADSGANVLTF. The CDR3 region has the DNA TGTGCCACCAGTGACCCCGCAGACTCTGGGGCCAACGTCCTGACTTTC.

This clonotype was picked up a small number of times. The junction departs from germline at one end; a sequencing error may be responsible. This chain uses TRBV7-7 with TRBJ2-5, with a tentative D call TRBD1 (6 bases). CDR1 SSHAT and CDR2 FNYEAQ come from the germline V gene (reference sequence). The CDR3 spans 15 residues. This CDR3 is CASSLVVGAGETQYF. The CDR3 DNA follows: TGTGCTAGCAGCTTAGTGGTGGGGGCTGGGGAGACCCAGTACTTC. The entire variable domain, with the rest obtained from reference TRBV7-7 and TRBJ2-5, is as follows: GAGVSQSPRYKVTKRGQDVTLRCDPISSHATLYWYQQALGQGPEFLTYFNYEAQPDKSGLPSDRFSAERPEGSISTLTIQRTEQRDSAMYRCASSLVVGAGETQYFGPGTRLLVL.

This clonotype appeared many times. The gene calls are TRBV6-1 and TRBJ1-6, with 7 bases aligning to TRBD1. Germline CDR1 is MNHNS and CDR2 is SASEGT. V lost 1 base to trimming and J lost 7 bases; unmatched junction nucleotides: 7. The CDR3 covers 16 residues. The CDR3 DNA follows: TGTGCCAGCAGTGAAGGCCCAACAGGGGCCAATTCACCCCTCCACTTT. It codes for CASSEGPTGANSPLHF.

Only a few counts were recorded for this clonotype. The chain recombines TRBV14 with TRBJ1-2; D uncertain. V shed 1 base and J shed 8 bases, with 11 bases lying between them. Per germline, CDR1 SGHDN and CDR2 FVKESK. The CDR3 runs 13 residues. This CDR3 is CASSQGLFGGYTF. In nucleotides, the CDR3 is TGTGCCAGCAGCCAAGGCCTGTTTGGCGGCTACACCTTC.

This clonotype was detected a few times. The chain has TRBV12-3 or TRBV12-4 and TRBJ2-1; D remains ambiguous. Trimming took 3 bases from V and 7 from J, leaving 7 bases between them. The CDR3 covers 12 residues. The CDR3 DNA reads TGTGCCAGCAGTTTGTACGGGAATGAGCAGTTCTTC. Protein product: CASSLYGNEQFF.

This clonotype was seen ten or more times. The genes are TRBV2 and TRBJ2-2; the match to TRBD2 covers 9 bases. Germline trimming cut 6 bases from V and 5 bases from J; bases unmatched to any gene: 10. This CDR3 spans 16 amino acids. In germline, CDR1 is SNHLY, CDR2 FYNNEI. In DNA form, the CDR3 reads TGTGCCAGCAGGCCCGGGACTAGCTCCATTACCGGGGAGCTGTTTTTT. Residues: CASRPGTSSITGELFF. Full variable domain (outside the CDR3, taken from reference TRBV2 and TRBJ2-2): EPEVTQTPSHQVTQMGQEVILRCVPISNHLYFYWYRQILGQKVEFLVSFYNNEISEKSEIFDDQFSVERPDGSNFTLKIRSTKLEDSAMYFCASRPGTSSITGELFFGEGSRLTVL.

This clonotype was detected many times. The chain links TRBV7-8 to TRBJ2-3, with 9 bases that match TRBD2. J was trimmed by 5 bases and V by 1 base; bases with no gene match: 7. This CDR3 is 16 amino acids long. Germline V gives CDR1 SGHVS, CDR2 FQNEAQ. In DNA form, the CDR3 reads TGTGCCAGCAGCTTAGACGGCGGGGGGGCCGGAGATACGCAGTATTTT. It specifies CASSLDGGGAGDTQYF.

The chain couples TRBV18 to TRBJ2-1, with 9 bases fitting TRBD2. V lost 3 bases, J lost 2 bases, and 5 bases stayed unmatched. The germline CDR1 and CDR2 sequences are KGHSH and LQKENI. CDR3 length: 16 residues. The CDR3 coding sequence is TGTGCCAGCTCACCCTCTAGCGGGAATACCTACAATGAGCAGTTCTTC. It yields the protein CASSPSSGNTYNEQFF.